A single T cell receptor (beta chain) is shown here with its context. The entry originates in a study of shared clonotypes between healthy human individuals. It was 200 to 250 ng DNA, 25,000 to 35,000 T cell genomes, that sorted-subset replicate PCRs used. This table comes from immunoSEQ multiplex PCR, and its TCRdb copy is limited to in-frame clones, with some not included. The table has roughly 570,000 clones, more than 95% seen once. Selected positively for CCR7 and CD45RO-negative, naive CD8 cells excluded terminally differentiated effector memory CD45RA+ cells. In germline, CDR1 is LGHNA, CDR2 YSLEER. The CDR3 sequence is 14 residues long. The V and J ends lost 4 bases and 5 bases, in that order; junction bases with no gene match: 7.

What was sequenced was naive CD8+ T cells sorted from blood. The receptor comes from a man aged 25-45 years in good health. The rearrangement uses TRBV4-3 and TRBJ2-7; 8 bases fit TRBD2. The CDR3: CASSLGLVADEQYF. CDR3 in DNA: TGCGCCAGCAGCCTGGGACTAGTGGCAGACGAGCAGTACTTC.